The 19 T cell receptor beta chains below were found in one sample sequenced in a study of cytomegalovirus exposure and HLA in healthy donors. Use of 60 Vbeta and 13 Jbeta primers characterized the PCR. Sequencing used immunoSEQ multiplex PCR; TCRdb keeps in-frame clones, though not all of them. The table includes some 100,000 clones, about 80% detected once. The sequenced sample was PBMCs. All receptors derive from a man aged 50 or older in good health and CMV-seropositive.

This clone was detected only a few times. This chain joins TRBV28 and TRBJ2-2, with D possibly being TRBD1 (6 bases). This CDR3 comprises 15 residues. V was shortened by 6 bases and J by 4 bases, with 15 bases between the two germline ends. CDR1 MDHEN and CDR2 SYDVKM come from the germline V gene. The CDR3 reads CASSESRGITGELFF. CDR3 sequence (DNA): TGTGCCAGCAGCGAAAGCAGGGGAATCACCGGGGAGCTGTTTTTT.

V is TRBV21-1 and J is TRBJ2-6; the DNA was not used to check the table's D call, TRBD1. TRBV21-1 is reported as a pseudogene. This CDR3 comprises 16 residues. CDR3 in DNA: TGTGCCAGCAGCAAAGGGGTCAGGGCTGGGGCCAACGTCCTGACTTTC. Protein: CASSKGVRAGANVLTF.

The V and J genes are TRBV19 and TRBJ1-5, with 8 bases lining up with TRBD1. In germline, CDR1 is LNHDA, CDR2 SQIVND (reference sequence). The CDR3 length is 16 residues. V lost 3 bases to trimming and J lost 3 bases; unmatched junction nucleotides: 7. CDR3 DNA: TGTGCCAGTAGTATGGATGGGACAGGACTCAATCAGCCCCAGCATTTT. Translating it yields CASSMDGTGLNQPQHF.

V usage is TRBV30 and J usage is TRBJ2-5; the match to TRBD1 covers 10 bases. The DNA matches TRBJ2-7 better at its end, which makes the J call doubtful. The CDR3 spans 15 residues. Germline V CDR1 and CDR2: GTSNPN, SVGIG (reference sequence). The DNA of the CDR3 is TGTGCCTGGAGTCAAAAGACAGGGGGCCCCTACGAGCAGTACTTC. This translates into CAWSQKTGGPYEQYF.

This clone was found a few times. J is TRBJ1-3 and V is TRBV9, with D tentatively TRBD1 (6 bases). This CDR3 contains 15 residues. CDR1 and CDR2 (germline): SGDLS, YYNGEE. Trimming took 4 bases from V and 3 from J, leaving 14 bases between them. The CDR3 nucleotides are TGTGCCAGCAGCCTCCGGGGGGCAATTGGAAACACCATATATTTT. Protein sequence: CASSLRGAIGNTIYF.

V gene TRBV27 combines with J gene TRBJ1-1, with 7 nucleotides matching TRBD1. V trimming: 4 bases; J trimming: 2 bases; junction bases outside the gene matches: 1. The CDR3 is 13 amino acids. Germline V gene lookup returns CDR1 MNHEY and CDR2 SMNVEV (reference sequence). This CDR3 is CASSYRGNTEAFF. CDR3 bases: TGTGCCAGCAGTTACAGGGGTAACACTGAAGCTTTCTTT.

V usage is TRBV28 and J usage is TRBJ1-1, with a possible D match to TRBD1 (5 bases). Germline V lookup: CDR1 MDHEN, CDR2 SYDVKM. V was trimmed by 6 bases and J by 1 base, leaving 12 bases between them. This CDR3 is built from 14 residues. The CDR3 DNA reads TGTGCCAGCAGATTCCGCAGGGAGAACACTGAAGCTTTCTTT. Translation gives CASRFRRENTEAFF.

CDR3 protein: CASSPNFPEKLFF. The CDR3 bases are TGTGCCAGCTCACCCAATTTCCCAGAAAAACTGTTTTTT. V gene TRBV18 combines with J gene TRBJ1-4; D gene unclear. CDR3 length: 13 residues. Germline values: CDR1 KGHSH, CDR2 LQKENI. V was pared by 3 bases and J by 8 bases, with 10 bases between.

This rearrangement joins TRBV5-1 to TRBJ2-5; 8 bases align to TRBD1. Germline trimming cut 7 bases from V and 2 bases from J; bases unmatched to any gene: 7. The CDR3 spans 14 residues. The germline V gene has CDR1 SGHRS and CDR2 YFSETQ. CDR3 DNA: TGCGCCAGCGCCCCCTGGACAGGGCAAGAGACCCAGTACTTC. It encodes CASAPWTGQETQYF.

V usage is TRBV9 and J usage is TRBJ2-5; 7 positions agree with TRBD2. The CDR3 has 14 residues. In germline, CDR1 is SGDLS, CDR2 YYNGEE. With V trimmed by 0 bases and J by 3 bases, 2 bases remained unmatched. This CDR3 reads CASSVAGGKETQYF. CDR3 nucleotide sequence: TGTGCCAGCAGCGTAGCGGGGGGAAAAGAGACCCAGTACTTC. The whole variable domain, filled in from reference TRBV9 and TRBJ2-5, reads DSGVTQTPKHLITATGQRVTLRCSPRSGDLSVYWYQQSLDQGLQFLIQYYNGEERAKGNILERFSAQQFPDLHSELNLSSLELGDSALYFCASSVAGGKETQYFGPGTRLLVL.

This clone was seen more than once but under ten times. This chain uses TRBV18 with TRBJ2-1; no reliable D call. The germline V gene has CDR1 KGHSH and CDR2 LQKENI. V shed 0 bases and J shed 9 bases, with 9 bases lying between them. The CDR3 totals 13 residues. CDR3 bases: TGTGCCAGCTCACCACCGACTGACGGTGAGCAGTTCTTC. It translates to CASSPPTDGEQFF.

The chain uses TRBV25-1 and TRBJ2-2, with 7 positions matching TRBD1. The J segment lost 3 bases and the V segment lost 6 bases, leaving 4 bases of the junction unmatched. CDR1 is MGHDK and CDR2 is SYGVNS in the germline V gene. The CDR3 is 14 residues long. CDR3 DNA: TGTGCCAGCAGGAGTCAGGGGGACACCGGGGAGCTGTTTTTT. It yields the protein CASRSQGDTGELFF.

There are a few counts of this clone. The chain links TRBV15 to TRBJ2-1; 7 bases map to TRBD1. The CDR3 has 16 residues. The germline V gene has CDR1 LNHNV and CDR2 YYDKDF (reference sequence). V was clipped by 1 base and J by 0 bases; unmatched bases: 3. This CDR3 is CATSRVDRASYNEQFF. CDR3 nucleotides: TGTGCCACCAGCAGAGTTGACAGGGCCTCCTACAATGAGCAGTTCTTC. Full variable domain (outside the CDR3, taken from reference TRBV15 and TRBJ2-1): DAMVIQNPRYQVTQFGKPVTLSCSQTLNHNVMYWYQQKSSQAPKLLFHYYDKDFNNEADTPDNFQSRRPNTSFCFLDIRSPGLGDTAMYLCATSRVDRASYNEQFFGPGTRLTVL.

The rearrangement uses TRBV6-6 and TRBJ2-5, with 8 nucleotides matching TRBD1. Germline V gene lookup returns CDR1 MNHNY and CDR2 SVGAGI (reference sequence). V trimming: 5 bases; J trimming: 4 bases; junction bases outside the gene matches: 9. The CDR3 contains 15 residues. The DNA for the CDR3 is TGTGCCAGCAGTCCCGGGGACAGGCACGGAGAGACCCAGTACTTC. This codes for CASSPGDRHGETQYF.

The chain is built from TRBV5-1 and TRBJ2-3; 15 bases agree with TRBD2. The CDR3 loop spans 17 amino acids. Germline CDR1 reads SGHRS; CDR2 reads YFSETQ. Losses at the gene ends were 4 bases for V and 1 base for J; bases not matched to a gene: 4. The CDR3 nucleotides read TGCGCCAGCAGCGCGGGACTAGCGGGGGGAGGCACAGATACGCAGTATTTT. The encoded protein is CASSAGLAGGGTDTQYF.

CDR3 bases: TGCGCCAGCAGCCAAGAACTACGGGGCACTGAAGCTTTCTTT. Protein sequence: CASSQELRGTEAFF. The chain recombines TRBV4-3 with TRBJ1-1; D is unresolved. CDR3 length: 14 residues. CDR1 is LGHNA and CDR2 is YSLEER in the germline V gene. V lost 0 bases, J lost 4 bases, and 9 bases lay in between.

This clone has just a few counts. The CDR3 DNA reads as TGTGCCAGCAGCTTAGGACAGGGGGCTTGGGAGCAGTTCTTC. It yields the protein CASSLGQGAWEQFF. The chain uses TRBV7-6 and TRBJ2-1; 10 positions agree with TRBD1. CDR3 size: 14 residues. The V segment lost 1 base and the J segment 10 bases; nucleotides outside the gene matches: 4. CDR1 and CDR2 (germline): SGHVS, FNYEAQ.

V is TRBV18 and J is TRBJ2-3; 9 nucleotides line up with TRBD1. The CDR3 is 14 amino acids. V lost 5 bases and J lost 5; bases outside the gene matches: 5. Germline CDR1 is KGHSH and CDR2 is LQKENI. The CDR3 reads CASSTTGGVDTQYF. The CDR3 DNA reads TGTGCCAGCTCAACTACAGGGGGCGTAGATACGCAGTATTTT.

The genes are TRBV2 and TRBJ1-6, with no clear D. This CDR3 is built from 15 residues. The germline V gene has CDR1 SNHLY and CDR2 FYNNEI. Trimming left V 5 bases short and J 9 bases short, with 17 bases between. In DNA form, the CDR3 reads TGTGCCAGCAGTCCGGACTCTCCCCGGGGTTCACCCCTCCACTTT. Its translation: CASSPDSPRGSPLHF.